A single sample gave rise to the 32 T cell receptor beta chains below, sequenced in a study of immune cell composition in non-small cell lung cancer. Measured with immunoSEQ multiplex PCR; TCRdb has only the in-frame clones, and not every one. This table has 4,500 to 6,500 clones, 71% appearing once. The source material was lung tumor tissue. The receptors were sampled from a human donor with non-small cell lung cancer.

V is TRBV5-1 and J is TRBJ2-7; 10 bases match TRBD1. The CDR3 is 15 amino acids. CDR1 is SGHRS and CDR2 is YFSETQ in the germline V gene. V was pared by 4 bases and J by 9 bases, with 13 bases of the junction left unmatched. The CDR3 sequence is CASSSPGTGVFLQYF. The CDR3 DNA follows: TGCGCCAGCAGCAGCCCCGGGACAGGGGTCTTTCTGCAGTACTTC.

The chain employs TRBV5-1 and TRBJ2-1; 8 nucleotides match TRBD2. Looked up from germline, CDR1 is SGHRS and CDR2 is YFSETQ. The CDR3 runs 16 residues. The V gene end was trimmed by 0 bases and the J gene end by 3 bases; junction bases not matched to a gene: 5. CDR3 bases: TGCGCCAGCAGCTTGGATCGCCTAGCGGGCTACAATGAGCAGTTCTTC. Translating it yields CASSLDRLAGYNEQFF. The variable domain in full, with the rest retrieved from reference TRBV5-1 and TRBJ2-1, is KAGVTQTPRYLIKTRGQQVTLSCSPISGHRSVSWYQQTPGQGLQFLFEYFSETQRNKGNFPGRFSGRQFSNSRSEMNVSTLELGDSALYLCASSLDRLAGYNEQFFGPGTRLTVL.

The chain recombines TRBV2 with TRBJ2-7; TRBD2 aligns across 8 bases. CDR1 SNHLY and CDR2 FYNNEI come from the germline V gene. J lost 0 bases, V lost 9 bases, and 4 bases had no gene match. The CDR3 covers 13 residues. The CDR3 loop reads CASGSGTSYEQYF. The CDR3 region has the DNA TGTGCCAGTGGTAGCGGGACCTCCTACGAGCAGTACTTC.

The rearrangement uses TRBV7-9 and TRBJ1-3; possibly TRBD1 for D (6 bases). CDR1 SEHNR and CDR2 FQNEAQ come from the germline V gene (reference sequence). The V gene lost 5 bases and the J gene lost 0 bases, with 14 bases spanning the gap. The CDR3 has 16 amino acids. CDR3 loop: CASSPATGNSGNTIYF. The CDR3 bases are TGTGCCAGCAGCCCCGCAACAGGGAACTCTGGAAACACCATATATTTT.

This clone was seen a few times. The rearrangement uses TRBV14 and TRBJ2-7; the D gene is possibly TRBD2 (7 bases). The V end was cut by 0 bases, the J end by 5 bases, with 17 bases between. From germline, CDR1 is SGHDN and CDR2 FVKESK. CDR3 length: 16 residues. The CDR3 sequence: CASSQDRGGGIDEQYF. The CDR3 bases are TGTGCCAGCAGCCAAGATAGGGGGGGCGGCATAGACGAGCAGTACTTC.

The rearrangement joins TRBV6-5 to TRBJ2-1; the D is unclear. CDR3 length: 15 residues. The V and J ends lost 0 bases and 2 bases respectively, with 8 bases between them. Per germline, CDR1 MNHEY and CDR2 SVGAGI. The CDR3 sequence is CASSYSVGAYNEQFF. In DNA form, the CDR3 reads TGTGCCAGCAGTTACTCGGTGGGCGCCTACAATGAGCAGTTCTTC.

This clone has more than one count but fewer than ten. The V and J genes are TRBV28 and TRBJ2-6; D possibly corresponds to TRBD2 (6 bases). Trimming pared 5 bases from V and 1 base from J, leaving 9 bases between. Germline CDR1 reads MDHEN; CDR2 reads SYDVKM. The CDR3 contains 15 residues. Here the CDR3 reads CASSLGGSGANVLTF. In nucleotides, the CDR3 is TGTGCCAGCAGTCTTGGGGGGTCTGGGGCCAACGTCCTGACTTTC.

The V call is TRBV10-3, the J call TRBJ2-7; 14 bases are shared with TRBD2. This CDR3 contains 15 residues. CDR1 ENHRY and CDR2 SYGVKD come from the germline V gene. The trim removed 5 bases at V and 5 bases at J, leaving 5 bases unmatched. The CDR3 coding sequence is TGTGCCATCAGTCAGAGACTAGCGGGAGGGGACGAGCAGTACTTC. Translating it yields CAISQRLAGGDEQYF.

The chain links TRBV10-3 to TRBJ2-7; the match to TRBD1 covers 7 bases. Germline V gives CDR1 ENHRY, CDR2 SYGVKD. The CDR3 runs 13 residues. Trimming cost V 6 bases and J 2 bases; bases outside gene matches: 4. The CDR3 DNA is TGTGCCATCAGCTCCGGGACAGCCTACGAGCAGTACTTC. This sequence encodes CAISSGTAYEQYF.

The sample holds a few counts of this clone. The chain has TRBV5-6 and TRBJ2-1; 13 bases match TRBD2. The junction had 10 bases not matched to a gene; V was cut back by 6 bases and J by 4 bases. Per germline, CDR1 SGHDT and CDR2 YYEEEE. The CDR3 has 17 amino acids. The CDR3 sequence: CASTSPGLAGYYNEQFF. CDR3 DNA sequence: TGTGCCAGCACCAGTCCGGGACTAGCGGGGTATTACAATGAGCAGTTCTTC.

The genes are TRBV18 and TRBJ2-2, with TRBD2 matching over 11 bases. The V segment lost 6 bases and the J segment 0 bases; nucleotides outside the gene matches: 0. CDR1 is KGHSH, CDR2 LQKENI, per germline. The CDR3 extends over 15 amino acids. The CDR3 sequence is CASSGLAANTGELFF. The CDR3 coding sequence is TGTGCCAGCTCGGGACTAGCGGCGAACACCGGGGAGCTGTTTTTT.

The count of this clone is one. The V and J genes are TRBV9 and TRBJ2-3; D may be TRBD2 (6 bases). The CDR3 contains 15 residues. CDR1 and CDR2 from the germline V gene are SGDLS and YYNGEE. V lost 4 bases and J lost 8, with 20 bases in between. CDR3: CASSTWGSSVGTQYF. The CDR3, as DNA: TGTGCCAGCAGCACCTGGGGTTCTAGCGTCGGTACGCAGTATTTT.

The chain combines TRBV19 with TRBJ2-1; 7 bases are shared with TRBD2. Trimming at V came to 2 bases and at J to 4 bases, leaving 14 bases not matched to a gene. In germline, CDR1 is LNHDA, CDR2 SQIVND (reference sequence). The CDR3 has 18 residues. CDR3 protein: CASSIIYRGGPLYNEQFF. The CDR3 coding sequence is TGTGCCAGTAGTATAATATATCGCGGGGGACCTCTTTACAATGAGCAGTTCTTC.

This clone was counted between two and nine times. J is TRBJ2-7 and V is TRBV5-5; weak D call: TRBD1 (8 bases). Per germline, CDR1 SGHKS and CDR2 YYEKEE (reference sequence). V was clipped by 4 bases and J by 6 bases, with 17 bases between them. This CDR3 contains 14 residues. The CDR3 region is CASSTGQGGGEQYF. CDR3 bases: TGTGCCAGCAGCACAGGACAGGGAGGGGGCGAGCAGTACTTC.

The V and J genes are TRBV4-1 and TRBJ2-1; D gene ambiguous. Looked up from germline, CDR1 is MGHRA and CDR2 is YSYEKL. The CDR3 is 15 amino acids. V was clipped by 0 bases and J by 14 bases, with 20 bases between them. This chain's CDR3 is CASSQEIYRVPVEFF. In DNA form, the CDR3 reads TGCGCCAGCAGCCAAGAAATCTATCGGGTCCCGGTGGAGTTCTTC.

The V gene is TRBV5-8, the J gene TRBJ2-7; D is undetermined. The CDR3 sequence is 14 residues long. Trimming took off 0 bases at V and 3 bases at J, with 10 bases between the two ends. Germline values: CDR1 SGHTS, CDR2 YDEGEE. The CDR3: CASSLVWSHYEQYF. The CDR3 DNA follows: TGTGCCAGCAGCTTGGTCTGGAGCCACTACGAGCAGTACTTC. The full variable domain, in which reference TRBV5-8 and TRBJ2-7 provide the parts outside the CDR3, is EAGVTQSPTHLIKTRGQQATLRCSPISGHTSVYWYQQALGLGLQFLLWYDEGEERNRGNFPPRFSGRQFPNYSSELNVNALELEDSALYLCASSLVWSHYEQYFGPGTRLTVT.

The J gene is TRBJ2-7, the V gene TRBV28; D remains ambiguous. The ends were cut back, 5 bases at V and 3 bases at J, with 11 bases in the middle. CDR1 is MDHEN and CDR2 is SYDVKM in the germline V gene. This CDR3 spans 13 amino acids. The DNA for the CDR3 is TGTGCCAGCAGTGTTCGCGGCGGCTACGAGCAGTACTTC. Amino acids: CASSVRGGYEQYF.

The chain employs TRBV5-1 and TRBJ2-3; D ambiguous. In germline, CDR1 is SGHRS, CDR2 YFSETQ. CDR3 length equals 12 residues. V was pared by 3 bases and J by 7 bases, with 9 bases between. In DNA form, the CDR3 reads TGCGCCAGCAGCTCAGAACGAAATACGCAGTATTTT. Encoded protein: CASSSERNTQYF.

V usage is TRBV30 and J usage is TRBJ1-5; 8 bases are a match to TRBD1. CDR3 length: 12 residues. CDR1 and CDR2 (germline): GTSNPN, SVGIG (reference sequence). The CDR3 region has the DNA TGTGCTTGCAGGGGGCCAAATCAGCCCCAGCATTTT. Protein product: CACRGPNQPQHF.

V usage is TRBV5-4 and J usage is TRBJ2-3, with 9 bases aligning to TRBD1. CDR1 and CDR2 (germline): SGHNT, YYREEE (reference sequence). The junction had 9 bases not matched to a gene; V was cut back by 5 bases and J by 5 bases. This CDR3 is built from 15 residues. The CDR3 protein is CASRIGGQGQDTQYF. The CDR3 region has the DNA TGTGCCAGCAGGATAGGGGGACAGGGCCAAGATACGCAGTATTTT.

The sample holds a few counts of this clone. The genes are TRBV6-6 and TRBJ2-3; tentative D call: TRBD1 (5 bases). Trimming pared 2 bases from V and 2 bases from J, leaving 8 bases between. This CDR3 spans 14 amino acids. Germline V lookup: CDR1 MNHNY, CDR2 SVGAGI (reference sequence). Written as DNA, the CDR3 is TGTGCCAGCAGTTACAGGACATCCACAGATACGCAGTATTTT. Translating gives CASSYRTSTDTQYF.

The chain uses TRBV9 and TRBJ2-1; TRBD1 agrees at 8 bases. Looked up from germline, CDR1 is SGDLS and CDR2 is YYNGEE. CDR3 length: 15 amino acids. With V trimmed by 2 bases and J by 4 bases, 5 bases remained unmatched. The CDR3 spells CASSVRGQGYNEQFF. CDR3 DNA: TGTGCCAGCAGCGTTCGAGGACAGGGATACAATGAGCAGTTCTTC.

This chain joins TRBV10-2 and TRBJ1-2; TRBD1 agrees at 9 bases. The germline gives CDR1 WSHSY, CDR2 SAAADI. V shed 8 bases, J shed 8 bases, and the junction held 6 bases outside the gene matches. The CDR3 contains 12 residues. The CDR3 DNA reads TGCGCCAGCCGGGGACAGGGCAAAGGCTACACCTTC. Protein: CASRGQGKGYTF.

The chain employs TRBV5-1 and TRBJ2-5, with 11 bases lining up with TRBD1. The CDR3 has 15 amino acids. Germline V gene lookup returns CDR1 SGHRS and CDR2 YFSETQ. The trim removed 3 bases at V and 5 bases at J, leaving 6 bases unmatched. The CDR3 DNA reads TGCGCCAGCAGCTGGGGACAGGGGGAGTTGGAGACCCAGTACTTC. Encoded protein: CASSWGQGELETQYF.

The sample holds a few counts of this clone. J is TRBJ2-5 and V is TRBV5-5; 11 nucleotides match TRBD2. Germline V gene lookup returns CDR1 SGHKS and CDR2 YYEKEE (reference sequence). The V and J ends lost 0 bases and 5 bases, in that order; junction bases with no gene match: 0. The CDR3 is made up of 14 amino acids. DNA for the CDR3: TGTGCCAGCAGCTTGGCTAGCGGGAGGGAGACCCAGTACTTC. Translation: CASSLASGRETQYF.

DNA of the CDR3: TGTGCCAGCAGCCCACATCTAGCGGGAGTTCCAAACGCCCCCGTTCTGAGGCAGTACTTC. This translates into CASSPHLAGVPNAPVLRQYF. The chain couples TRBV7-6 to TRBJ2-7; TRBD2 matches at 10 bases. The CDR3 consists of 20 residues. The V gene end was trimmed by 5 bases and the J gene end by 9 bases; junction bases not matched to a gene: 28. Per germline, CDR1 SGHVS and CDR2 FNYEAQ.

The rearrangement links TRBV6-6 to TRBJ2-3; D uncertain. There are 11 residues in the CDR3. Germline V gene data show CDR1 as MNHNY and CDR2 as SVGAGI (reference sequence). Trimming took 4 bases from V and 5 from J, leaving 4 bases between them. The CDR3 is CASSSQDTQYF. For the CDR3, the DNA is TGTGCCAGCAGTTCCCAAGATACGCAGTATTTT.

This clone qualifies as medium-sized. The chain joins TRBV11-2 to TRBJ2-7, with D unresolved. CDR1 is SGHAT and CDR2 is FQNNGV in the germline V gene. The CDR3 is 14 residues long. V lost 1 base and J lost 0, with 7 bases in between. CDR3 residues: CASSLVSVSYEQYF. The CDR3 DNA reads as TGTGCCAGCAGCTTAGTGTCAGTCTCCTACGAGCAGTACTTC.

The sample holds a few counts of this clone. The chain is built from TRBV5-4 and TRBJ2-3; 14 nucleotides agree with TRBD2. Germline-derived CDR1 and CDR2 are SGHNT and YYREEE (reference sequence). The CDR3 totals 18 residues. Germline trimming cut 3 bases from V and 1 base from J; bases unmatched to any gene: 7. The CDR3 is CASSSGTSGSWGTDTQYF. CDR3 bases: TGTGCCAGCAGCTCCGGGACTAGCGGGAGTTGGGGCACAGATACGCAGTATTTT.

The chain combines TRBV5-8 with TRBJ1-3; D unclear. The V gene lost 2 bases and the J gene lost 5 bases, with 11 bases spanning the gap. The CDR3 runs 14 residues. Per the germline V gene, CDR1 is SGHTS and CDR2 is YDEGEE. This CDR3 is CASSFSGLRNTIYF. In DNA form, the CDR3 reads TGTGCCAGCAGCTTCTCCGGTTTAAGAAACACCATATATTTT.

This clone has only a few counts. J is TRBJ2-7 and V is TRBV6-1; D is perhaps TRBD2 (6 bases). Germline loops: CDR1 MNHNS, CDR2 SASEGT. The V end lost 2 bases, the J end lost 2 bases, and 13 bases lay between the germline ends. This CDR3 is built from 15 residues. The CDR3 nucleotides are TGTGCCAGCAGTGAATTCCCGGGGGAGGCCTACGAGCAGTACTTC. It translates to CASSEFPGEAYEQYF.

The chain is built from TRBV7-2 and TRBJ2-7; D is perhaps TRBD2 (6 bases). Germline values: CDR1 SGHTA, CDR2 FQGNSA. CDR3 length: 14 residues. Trimming shortened V by 1 base and J by 5 bases, and 12 bases separated the two germline ends. The CDR3 protein is CASSLVTSSHEQYF. CDR3 nucleotide sequence: TGTGCCAGCAGCTTAGTAACTAGCAGCCACGAGCAGTACTTC.